Listed below are T cell receptor beta chains from one sample, sequenced in a study of cytomegalovirus exposure and HLA in healthy donors. Assay: immunoSEQ multiplex PCR; the TCRdb copy retains only in-frame clones and omits some. This sample's clone table lists 190,000 or so clones. The sequenced sample consisted of PBMCs. Source of these receptors: a boy aged 5-17 years in good health and CMV-seronegative. The CDR3 runs from the conserved cysteine through the conserved F or W. A D gene is named only where the DNA matches it firmly.

j_call d_call v_call cdr3_nt cdr3_aa
TRBJ2-3 TRBD2 TRBV2 TGTGCCAGCCGTAGACTAGCGGGGAGGACAGATACGCAGTATTTT CASRRLAGRTDTQYF
TRBJ1-2 . TRBV27 TGTGCCAGCAGTTCTCGACTCCCGGGAAAGCACAACTATGGCTACACCTTC CASSSRLPGKHNYGYTF
TRBJ2-2 . TRBV30 TGTGCCTTCTCAGGGGCCGGGGAGCTGTTTTTT CAFSGAGELFF
TRBJ2-2 . TRBV11-1 TGTGCCAGCAGCTCCTCGGAGGAACGGCCTTTCACCGGGGAGCTGTTTTTT CASSSSEERPFTGELFF
TRBJ2-1 TRBD2 TRBV5-4 TGTGCCAGCAGCGCGGGGGACTACTACAATGAGCAGTTCTTC CASSAGDYYNEQFF
TRBJ2-3 . TRBV6-1 TGTGCCAGCAGTGAAACCCTAGCGATCCCAGATACGCAGTATTTT CASSETLAIPDTQYF
TRBJ1-1 . TRBV28 TGTGCCAGCTTGGGGGGATGGGGCACTGAAGCTTTCTTT CASLGGWGTEAFF
TRBJ2-2 TRBD1 TRBV27 TGTGCCAGCAGGGAACAGGGGGCTAAGAACACCGGGGAGCTGTTTTTT CASREQGAKNTGELFF
TRBJ2-1 TRBD1 TRBV7-3 TGTGCCAGCAGCAACCGGACAGGGATGAATGAGCAGTTCTTC CASSNRTGMNEQFF
TRBJ1-5 TRBD1 TRBV30 TGTGCCTGGAGTGTTCACAGGGGGCTAAAGGGTCAGCCCCAGCATTTT CAWSVHRGLKGQPQHF
TRBJ1-5 . TRBV28 TGTGCCAGCAGTCAGGGACTGGGCAATCAGCCCCAGCATTTT CASSQGLGNQPQHF
TRBJ1-1 TRBD1 TRBV4-1 TGCGCCAGCAGCCAAGATACCGTAACAGGGGCTGAAGCTTTCTTT CASSQDTVTGAEAFF
TRBJ2-1 TRBD1 TRBV29-1 TGCAGCGTTAGCAGCGGCCGGGACAGGGGTTACAATGAGCAGTTCTTC CSVSSGRDRGYNEQFF
TRBJ2-2 TRBD2 TRBV9 TGTGCCAGCAGCGTAGTGGCGGGGGCGAACACCGGGGAGCTGTTTTTT CASSVVAGANTGELFF
TRBJ2-2 . TRBV5-1 TGCGCCAGCAGCTCCGTTGGGGGCCCAAACACCGGGGAGCTGTTTTTT CASSSVGGPNTGELFF
TRBJ1-2 . TRBV6-1 TGTGCCAGCAGTCGCAGGGGAATCGGCTACACCTTC CASSRRGIGYTF
TRBJ1-4 TRBD1 TRBV4-1 TGCGCCAGCAGAACCGGACAGGGGCTAAATGAAAAACTGTTTTTT CASRTGQGLNEKLFF
TRBJ1-5 . TRBV6-1 TGTGCCAGCATCGGAACAGACAGGCTAAATCAGCCCCAGCATTTT CASIGTDRLNQPQHF
TRBJ2-5 TRBD2 TRBV4-1 TGCGCCAGCAGCCAAGCAGGGACTAGCGGGGGGGCGGAGACCCAGTACTTC CASSQAGTSGGAETQYF
TRBJ1-1 . TRBV5-4 TGTGCCAGCAGCCCTGGGGGGGATATGAACACTGAAGCTTTCTTT CASSPGGDMNTEAFF
TRBJ1-2 . TRBV27 TGTGCCAGCAGTTCCGGGAACTATGGCTACACCTTC CASSSGNYGYTF
TRBJ2-1 TRBD1 TRBV2 TGTGCCAGCAGTGAAAACCCCTCGGGACAGGAGTTCTTC CASSENPSGQEFF
TRBJ2-5 . TRBV14 TGTGCCAGCAGCCAAGAGACACATTGGGAGCAGTACTTC CASSQETHWEQYF
TRBJ2-1 TRBD2 TRBV5-1 TGCGCCAGCAGTTGGCTGGCGGGAGGGCCCCAGGTGCAGTTCTTC CASSWLAGGPQVQFF
TRBJ1-4 . TRBV2 TGTGCCAGCAGGACTGAATATGAGGAACTGTTTTTT CASRTEYEELFF
TRBJ2-7 TRBD1 TRBV19 TGTGCCAGTAGCACAGGGGCCGACTACGAGCAGTACTTC CASSTGADYEQYF
TRBJ1-2 . TRBV18 TGTGCCAGCTCTCTAGACAGGATCTATGGCTACACCTTC CASSLDRIYGYTF
TRBJ1-6 . TRBV4-1 TGCGCCAGCAGCCAAGAGTTCGGTTATTTCCACTTT CASSQEFGYFHF
TRBJ1-2 . TRBV29-1 TGCAGCGTGTTGGGACAAGCGGACTATGGCTACACCTTC CSVLGQADYGYTF
TRBJ2-2 TRBD1 TRBV28 TGTGCCAGCAGCGACCGGGACAGGGGAAGGTCCGGGGAGCTGTTTTTT CASSDRDRGRSGELFF
TRBJ1-1 . TRBV9 TGTGCCAGCAGCGTAGATGAGCGGCAGAACACTGAAGCTTTCTTT CASSVDERQNTEAFF
TRBJ1-1 . TRBV9 TGTGCCAGCAGCGTAGCCACAGTAAACACTGAAGCTTTCTTT CASSVATVNTEAFF
TRBJ1-6 . TRBV21-1 TGTGCCAGCAGTCAATCCTGGCGCAGGGTTTACTCACCCCTCCACTTT CASSQSWRRVYSPLHF
TRBJ1-1 . TRBV2 TGTGCCAGCAGTGATCCCCGTGAAGCTTTCTTT CASSDPREAFF
TRBJ2-5 . TRBV7-6 TGTGCCAGCAGCCCCCGCCGGACTTTCCAAGAGACCCAGTACTTC CASSPRRTFQETQYF
TRBJ2-7 . TRBV29-1 TGCAGCGTTGCTCCCAGACAGGCCACCTACGAGCAGTACTTC CSVAPRQATYEQYF
TRBJ2-5 TRBD2 TRBV7-2 TGTGCCAGCAGCTTCCCTACTAGCGGGGGGCTGTTTCAAGAGACCCAGTACTTC CASSFPTSGGLFQETQYF
TRBJ2-1 TRBD2 TRBV29-1 TGCAGCACCCTAGCGGGGGCCTCTCCCAATGAGCAGTTCTTC CSTLAGASPNEQFF
TRBJ1-5 . TRBV6-5 TGTGCCAGCAGTTATTCGGTTCAGGATAATCAGCCCCAGCATTTT CASSYSVQDNQPQHF
TRBJ2-1 . TRBV5-6 TGTGCCAGCAGCTTGATGGCGGGGAGCTCCTACAATGAGCAGTTCTTC CASSLMAGSSYNEQFF
TRBJ1-4 . TRBV7-2 TGTGCCAGCAGCTTAAAACAGGGCCTTAATGAAAAACTGTTTTTT CASSLKQGLNEKLFF
TRBJ2-1 . TRBV27 TGTGCCAGCAGACTGGGTGCGGGGACAGTCTACAATGAGCAGTTCTTC CASRLGAGTVYNEQFF
TRBJ1-2 . TRBV27 TGTGCCCGCAGTTCCCGGGGGGGTACGAGGGGCTACACCTTC CARSSRGGTRGYTF
TRBJ1-5 . TRBV4-1 TGCGCCAGCAGCAATACCGGGACACTCCATCAGCCCCAGCATTTT CASSNTGTLHQPQHF
TRBJ2-4 . TRBV25-1 TGTGCCAGCAGTGGGTCAACCGGGACCAAAAACATTCAGTACTTC CASSGSTGTKNIQYF